One T cell receptor beta chain is described in this entry. The CDR3 extends over 13 amino acids. The germline CDR1 and CDR2 sequences are MNHEY and SMNVEV (reference sequence). Trimming pared 6 bases from V and 2 bases from J, leaving 8 bases between. This specimen comes from a study of blood T cell repertoires in COVID-19. Study as a whole: The United States, Italy and Spain supplied acute and convalescent COVID-19 samples. Sample material is recorded as cDNA or gDNA derived from T cells, B-cell-depleted T cells, or PBMCs.

In the source study's methods: Estimated nucleated cell counts came from reference gene primer amplification. Here immunoSEQ multiplex PCR was the method, and the copy in TCRdb shows in-frame clones only, minus some. V, J and clone size derive from that table, while D and trimming were established from the DNA sequence. The sample lists about 140,000 clones; around 87% were seen once. Sequencing used peripheral blood. The receptor comes from a woman aged 55-75 years with active COVID-19. The V and J genes are TRBV27 and TRBJ1-3; D is ambiguous. The CDR3 sequence is CASRGQPGNTIYF. As DNA, the CDR3 is TGTGCCAGCAGGGGCCAACCTGGAAACACCATATATTTT.